This T cell receptor beta chain was obtained from a study of cytomegalovirus exposure and HLA in healthy donors. Study information: Of several hundred genotyped donors, 70% to 85% clustered with self-reported Caucasian donors.

Germline V gene sequence: CDR1 SGHRS, CDR2 YFSETQ. This CDR3 is 15 amino acids long. Trimming took 4 bases from V and 4 from J, leaving 17 bases between them. In regard to this clone: Its antigen is not known.

Study results and caveats: The investigators catalogued 164 TCR beta chains as cytomegalovirus-associated. Some V segments, TRBV6-2 and TRBV6-3 among them, were indistinguishable and were therefore excluded. There was a cluster of highly shared sequence variants that was likely a sequencing artifact.

In the PCR, 60 Vbeta and 13 Jbeta primers were used. TCRdb's table, derived via immunoSEQ multiplex PCR, lists solely in-frame clones and lacks some. The repertoire holds approximately 80,000 clones, with over 60% as singletons. Source material: PBMCs. The clonotype comes from a man aged 60 to 75 in good health and CMV-seronegative. The chain joins TRBV5-1 to TRBJ1-1; D call uncertain. CDR3 amino acids: CASSQIGVGSTEAFF. In DNA form, the CDR3 reads TGCGCCAGCAGCCAAATCGGGGTGGGGAGCACTGAAGCTTTCTTT.